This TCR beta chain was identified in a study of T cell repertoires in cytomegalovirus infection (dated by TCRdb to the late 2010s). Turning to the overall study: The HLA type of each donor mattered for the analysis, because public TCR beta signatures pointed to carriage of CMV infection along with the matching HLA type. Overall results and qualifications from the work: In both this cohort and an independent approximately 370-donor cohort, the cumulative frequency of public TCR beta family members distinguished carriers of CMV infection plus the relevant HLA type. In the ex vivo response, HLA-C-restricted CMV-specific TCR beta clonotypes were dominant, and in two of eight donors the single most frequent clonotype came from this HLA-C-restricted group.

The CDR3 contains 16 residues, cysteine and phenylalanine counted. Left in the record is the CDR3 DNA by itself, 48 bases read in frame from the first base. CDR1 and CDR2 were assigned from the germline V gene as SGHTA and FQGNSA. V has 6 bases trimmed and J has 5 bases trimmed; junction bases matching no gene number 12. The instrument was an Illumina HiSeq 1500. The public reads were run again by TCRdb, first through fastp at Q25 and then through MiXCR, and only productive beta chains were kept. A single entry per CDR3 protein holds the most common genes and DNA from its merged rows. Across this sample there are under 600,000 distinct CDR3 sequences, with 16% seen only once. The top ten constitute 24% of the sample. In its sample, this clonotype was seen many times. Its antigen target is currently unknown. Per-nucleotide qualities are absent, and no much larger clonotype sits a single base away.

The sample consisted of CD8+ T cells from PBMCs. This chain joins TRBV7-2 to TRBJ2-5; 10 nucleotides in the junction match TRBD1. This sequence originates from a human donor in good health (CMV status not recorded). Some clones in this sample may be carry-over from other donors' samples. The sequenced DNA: TGTGCCAGCAGTAATGCAGACAGGGGGCGTTTGGAGACCCAGTACTTC. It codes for CASSNADRGRLETQYF.